These 29 T cell receptor beta chains were sequenced from one sample in a study of T cells in Graves' hyperthyroidism and ophthalmopathy. TCR beta CDR3 regions were amplified from RNA transcripts. The HTBI primer set drove a first-round RT-PCR of the TCR CDR3. TCRdb called the multiplex PCR reads again in MiXCR, with one record for every CDR3 protein. The sample lists approximately 410,000 distinct CDR3 sequences; 14% to 15% were seen once. The sample taken for sequencing was blood. The source of these receptors is a young man with Graves' ophthalmopathy.

This chain connects TRBV19 to TRBJ2-7, with D perhaps being TRBD1 or TRBD2 (5 bases each). The germline CDR1 and CDR2 sequences are LNHDA and SQIVND (reference sequence). V gave up 2 bases and J gave up 9 bases, with 14 bases separating them. The CDR3 totals 13 residues. The CDR3 DNA reads TGTGCCAGTAGTATACGAGGGGCAAGGTCGCAGTACTTC. Protein product: CASSIRGARSQYF.

The table lists this clonotype with many counts. J is TRBJ1-2 and V is TRBV13; TRBD1 might be the D (6 bases). The CDR3 has 14 residues. CDR1 is PRHDT, CDR2 FYEKMQ, per germline (reference sequence). V was trimmed by 0 bases and J by 4 bases, leaving 9 bases between them. CDR3 amino acids: CASSLGRGIYGYTF. The CDR3, as DNA: TGTGCCAGCAGCTTAGGGAGGGGGATCTATGGCTACACCTTC.

The V call is TRBV30, the J call TRBJ2-7; 7 bases fit TRBD1. With 2 bases clipped from V and 2 bases from J, the junction kept 6 bases outside the gene matches. The germline gives CDR1 GTSNPN, CDR2 SVGIG (reference sequence). The CDR3 has 14 amino acids. The CDR3 reads CAWSRDSEPYEQYF. In DNA form, the CDR3 reads TGTGCCTGGAGTAGGGACAGCGAACCCTACGAGCAGTACTTC.

By its share, this clonotype is medium-sized. This chain connects TRBV3-1 to TRBJ2-7; 7 bases fit TRBD1. CDR1 and CDR2 (germline): LGHDT, YNNKEL (reference sequence). CDR3 size: 11 residues. The V and J ends lost 5 bases and 6 bases, in that order; junction bases with no gene match: 1. Written as DNA, the CDR3 is TGTGCCAGCAGCGACAGGGCCGAGCAGTACTTC. Translated: CASSDRAEQYF.

Ten or more counts support this clonotype. This sequence joins TRBV6-1 and TRBJ2-1; 13 nucleotides line up with TRBD2. V lost 5 bases, J lost 6 bases, and 4 bases stayed unmatched. There are 15 residues in the CDR3. Germline lookup yields CDR1 MNHNS and CDR2 SASEGT. DNA of the CDR3: TGTGCCAGCAGTTCCACTAGCGGGAGGGCCAATGAGCAGTTCTTC. This translates into CASSSTSGRANEQFF.

This clonotype showed up just a few times. The chain is built from TRBV7-8 and TRBJ2-5; TRBD2 aligns across 7 bases. This CDR3 has 13 residues. CDR1 and CDR2 (germline): SGHVS, FQNEAQ. Trimming at V came to 3 bases and at J to 5 bases, leaving 3 bases not matched to a gene. The chain's CDR3 is CASSFVGGETQYF. The DNA of the CDR3 is TGTGCCAGCAGCTTTGTGGGGGGGGAGACCCAGTACTTC.

This chain joins TRBV5-4 and TRBJ1-6, with D maybe TRBD1 (6 bases). The V end was cut by 4 bases, the J end by 7 bases, with 21 bases between. Germline CDR1 SGHNT, CDR2 YYREEE (reference sequence). This CDR3 spans 17 amino acids. The CDR3 DNA is TGTGCCAGCAGCCTCCATCCGACAGGTTCTATGAATTCACCCCTCCACTTT. It codes for CASSLHPTGSMNSPLHF.

This clonotype was recorded at least ten times. CDR3 DNA: TGTGCCATCAGTGAGTCTCCGGGGGCCTATGGCTACACCTTC. Its translation: CAISESPGAYGYTF. The chain carries TRBV10-3 and TRBJ1-2; a weak D match, TRBD1 (6 bases). The CDR3 is made up of 14 amino acids. V lost 0 bases and J 4 bases, leaving 9 bases between the germline ends. Germline CDR1 reads ENHRY; CDR2 reads SYGVKD.

This clonotype was observed many times. The chain recombines TRBV6-5 with TRBJ1-2, with TRBD1 matching over 8 bases. This CDR3 has 16 residues. The germline CDR1 and CDR2 sequences are MNHEY and SVGAGI. The V and J ends lost 0 bases and 8 bases, in that order; junction bases with no gene match: 11. CDR3 in amino acids: CASSYSKGRGRGGYTF. In nucleotides, the CDR3 is TGTGCCAGCAGTTACTCGAAGGGCAGGGGGCGTGGAGGCTACACCTTC.

This clonotype has at least ten counts. V and J are TRBV10-3 and TRBJ2-3; weak D call: TRBD1 (6 bases). V was trimmed by 6 bases and J by 3 bases, leaving 13 bases between them. The germline V gene has CDR1 ENHRY and CDR2 SYGVKD. The CDR3 is 14 residues long. CDR3 sequence reads: CAISLGAATDTQYF. Here the CDR3 DNA reads TGTGCCATCAGCTTGGGGGCGGCTACAGATACGCAGTATTTT.

This clonotype was detected a few times. A read error may produce the germline difference seen at one junction end. The chain has TRBV12-5 and TRBJ2-1; 7 bases are a match to TRBD1. The CDR3 loop spans 12 amino acids. CDR1 and CDR2 (germline): LGHNT, FRNRAP. The CDR3 sequence: CASGPLDRPPVF. The CDR3 DNA sequence: TGTGCTAGTGGTCCCCTGGACAGGCCTCCCGTCTTC.

The chain has TRBV6-5 and TRBJ2-1; D is unresolved. CDR1 and CDR2 from the germline V gene are MNHEY and SVGAGI. Trimming pared 2 bases from V and 10 bases from J, leaving 12 bases between. There are 13 residues in the CDR3. DNA of the CDR3: TGTGCCAGCAGTTACGGGGTTTTTGGAGAGCAGTTCTTC. Translated: CASSYGVFGEQFF.

The chain recombines TRBV19 with TRBJ2-5; a weak D match, TRBD2 (6 bases). V was shortened by 7 bases and J by 7 bases, with 19 bases between the two germline ends. From germline, CDR1 is LNHDA and CDR2 SQIVND (reference sequence). The CDR3 runs 14 residues. CDR3 sequence (DNA): TGTGCCAGTACCTTAGGAGGGGTCGGCTCGACCCAGTACTTC. As protein: CASTLGGVGSTQYF.

Ten or more counts support this clonotype. The chain recombines TRBV19 with TRBJ2-5, with 8 bases aligning to TRBD2. The germline CDR1 and CDR2 sequences are LNHDA and SQIVND (reference sequence). Losses at the gene ends were 3 bases for V and 3 bases for J; bases not matched to a gene: 6. The CDR3 contains 15 residues. The CDR3 sequence: CASSIAAAGEETQYF. CDR3 nucleotide sequence: TGTGCCAGTAGTATCGCGGCAGCGGGAGAAGAGACCCAGTACTTC.

The V call is TRBV5-1, the J call TRBJ2-3; TRBD1 matches 9 bases. The germline V gene has CDR1 SGHRS and CDR2 YFSETQ. Trimming at V came to 4 bases and at J to 6 bases, leaving 9 bases not matched to a gene. The CDR3 has 15 residues. CDR3 nucleotide sequence: TGCGCCAGCAGCAGCGGGGACAGGGCCCCGGATACGCAGTATTTT. Residues: CASSSGDRAPDTQYF.

This clonotype was observed many times. V usage is TRBV20-1 and J usage is TRBJ2-3; tentative D call: TRBD2 (5 bases). This CDR3 is 15 amino acids long. V was trimmed by 3 bases and J by 0 bases, leaving 13 bases between them. Germline-derived CDR1 and CDR2 are DFQATT and SNEGSKA (reference sequence). In nucleotides, the CDR3 is TGCAGTGCTAGGCTGCCCAGCGGAAGCACAGATACGCAGTATTTT. This codes for CSARLPSGSTDTQYF.

This clonotype was recorded at least ten times. The chain combines TRBV12-3 or TRBV12-4 with TRBJ2-5; D gene ambiguous. There are 16 residues in the CDR3. V lost 7 bases, J lost 2 bases, and 20 bases lay in between. CDR3 sequence reads: CASTFGASSRQETQYF. The CDR3, as DNA: TGTGCCAGCACGTTTGGCGCCTCCTCGAGACAAGAGACCCAGTACTTC.

The table lists this clonotype with many counts. The chain combines TRBV7-9 with TRBJ1-2; D call uncertain. With 5 bases removed from V and 0 bases from J, the gap between germline ends came to 10 bases. The CDR3 spans 14 residues. Germline V CDR1 and CDR2: SEHNR, FQNEAQ (reference sequence). In nucleotides, the CDR3 is TGTGCCAGCAGCCGCGGGGAAGCTAACTATGGCTACACCTTC. The encoded protein is CASSRGEANYGYTF.

Ten or more counts support this clonotype. The genes are TRBV20-1 and TRBJ1-1; D unresolved. V was trimmed by 5 bases and J by 4 bases, leaving 8 bases between them. The CDR3 is 11 residues long. Germline CDR1 DFQATT, CDR2 SNEGSKA (reference sequence). For the CDR3, the DNA is TGCAGTGCTCCTCGGGGCACTGAAGCTTTCTTT. This codes for CSAPRGTEAFF.

This clonotype has just a few counts. The chain links TRBV5-5 to TRBJ2-5, with D perhaps given as TRBD1 or TRBD2 (5 bases each). The ends were cut back, 4 bases at V and 4 bases at J, with 14 bases in the middle. Germline loops: CDR1 SGHKS, CDR2 YYEKEE (reference sequence). CDR3 size: 14 residues. This CDR3 is CASSRGRVGETQYF. CDR3 coding DNA: TGTGCCAGCAGCCGGGGCAGGGTAGGAGAGACCCAGTACTTC.

This clonotype was seen many times. The J gene is TRBJ1-1, the V gene TRBV5-1; no reliable D call. V lost 4 bases, J lost 1 base, and 8 bases lay in between. In germline, CDR1 is SGHRS, CDR2 YFSETQ. This CDR3 has 13 residues. DNA for the CDR3: TGCGCCAGCAGCCCTCTCCAGAACACTGAAGCTTTCTTT. Its translation: CASSPLQNTEAFF.

This clonotype was found a few times. The chain joins TRBV6-1 to TRBJ1-5, with TRBD1 identical over 7 bases. The V and J ends lost 6 bases and 5 bases, in that order; junction bases with no gene match: 7. The CDR3 totals 14 residues. In germline, CDR1 is MNHNS, CDR2 SASEGT. CDR3 amino acids: CASSRRDSDQPQHF. As DNA, the CDR3 is TGTGCCAGCAGCCGCCGGGACAGTGATCAGCCCCAGCATTTT.

This clonotype was seen at least ten times. This chain links TRBV3-1 with TRBJ2-3; no reliable D call. The germline gives CDR1 LGHDT, CDR2 YNNKEL (reference sequence). There are 16 residues in the CDR3. The V end lost 4 bases, the J end lost 2 bases, and 16 bases lay between the germline ends. This CDR3 reads CASSPPRRLFTDTQYF. The CDR3 region has the DNA TGTGCCAGCAGCCCACCTAGGCGGCTATTCACAGATACGCAGTATTTT.

V is TRBV3-1 and J is TRBJ2-7; TRBD2 agrees at 13 bases. V lost 6 bases and J lost 6; bases outside the gene matches: 5. The CDR3 runs to 14 residues. Germline assignment: CDR1 LGHDT and CDR2 YNNKEL (reference sequence). As DNA, the CDR3 is TGTGCCAGCAGGCCGGGACTAGCGGGATTCGAGCAGTACTTC. It translates to CASRPGLAGFEQYF.

V gene TRBV7-9 combines with J gene TRBJ2-3, with D possibly matching TRBD1 (5 bases). Germline V gene lookup returns CDR1 SEHNR and CDR2 FQNEAQ (reference sequence). The V end was cut by 3 bases, the J end by 6 bases, with 16 bases between. This CDR3 comprises 15 residues. CDR3 coding DNA: TGTGCCAGCAGCTTCGACTTAGGTAACAGGGATACGCAGTATTTT. This codes for CASSFDLGNRDTQYF.

This clonotype was observed many times. This chain joins TRBV12-3 or TRBV12-4 and TRBJ2-1, with 8 nucleotides matching TRBD2. V lost 1 base and J lost 0; bases outside the gene matches: 2. This CDR3 contains 16 residues. The CDR3 DNA follows: TGTGCCAGCAGTTTAGGCGGGAGGAGCTCCTACAATGAGCAGTTCTTC. This codes for CASSLGGRSSYNEQFF.

In this sample, this clonotype turned up many times. This chain uses TRBV6-1 with TRBJ2-1; 16 bases agree with TRBD2. The CDR3 runs 17 residues. Germline V lookup: CDR1 MNHNS, CDR2 SASEGT. The V gene end was trimmed by 6 bases and the J gene end by 5 bases; junction bases not matched to a gene: 7. In nucleotides, the CDR3 is TGTGCCAGCAGGGGACTAGCGGGGGGGCGCTTCAACAATGAGCAGTTCTTC. As protein: CASRGLAGGRFNNEQFF.

This clonotype was counted ten times or more. This chain links TRBV14 with TRBJ2-7; 8 bases map to TRBD1. The CDR3 spans 16 residues. Trimming cost V 3 bases and J 3 bases; bases outside gene matches: 10. Germline lookup yields CDR1 SGHDN and CDR2 FVKESK. This CDR3 is CASSHQDRGLVYEQYF. In DNA, the CDR3 is TGTGCCAGCAGCCATCAAGACAGGGGACTTGTCTACGAGCAGTACTTC.

This clonotype has more than one count but fewer than ten. The chain is built from TRBV5-1 and TRBJ2-3, with no clear D. The CDR3 loop spans 16 amino acids. Deletions cut 0 bases from V and 0 bases from J, with 11 bases between. Germline CDR1 SGHRS, CDR2 YFSETQ. CDR3 DNA sequence: TGCGCCAGCAGCTTGGGCTATCTGGGGAGCACAGATACGCAGTATTTT. Encoded protein: CASSLGYLGSTDTQYF.